The sequence of this T cell receptor (beta chain) was determined in a study of identical twins. Study-level results: Carriage of fewer insertions was seen in abundant cord blood beta clonotypes, whereas memory repertoires showed none. For monozygotic twins, models underestimated out-of-frame TCR alpha sharing. Weaker excess twin sharing was observed in beta out-of-frame sequences.

In the case of this clonotype: Antigen unknown.

MiXCR was run by TCRdb on the 5' RACE reads, yielding one entry per CDR3 protein. This sample carries 280,000 or so distinct CDR3 sequences, about 8.9% of them seen once, and the ten largest clones take 2.1%. The CDR3 is made up of 14 amino acids. J was trimmed by 6 bases and V by 3 bases; bases with no gene match: 7. Germline V gene data show CDR1 as MNHNS and CDR2 as SASEGT. These data were also filed under a second study, of yellow fever vaccine responses in identical twins. That paper states: Twins reportedly had a vaccine T cell response that seemed partly convergent, partly personalized.

Sample: memory (CD45RO+) T cells sorted from blood. The chain joins TRBV6-1 to TRBJ2-7; 8 bases map to TRBD1. The source of this sequence is a young woman in good health. The CDR3 loop is CASSERTGSGEQYV. CDR3 DNA sequence: TGTGCCAGCAGTGAGCGGACAGGGAGCGGCGAGCAGTACGTC.